Listed here are 25 T cell receptor beta chains from one sample, sequenced in a study of Tregs in tolerant kidney transplant recipients. Using immunoSEQ multiplex PCR, the repertoire was profiled, and TCRdb retains in-frame clones only, with some absent. The sample gives some 15,000 clones, about 82% of which show up once; approximately 1.7% is in the top ten. Here the sequenced sample was Tregs from blood, taken before the transplant. Receptors were obtained from a human donor who received a combined kidney and bone marrow transplant.

The chain carries TRBV25-1 and TRBJ2-1; the match to TRBD1 covers 12 bases. V shed 4 bases, J shed 7 bases, and the junction held 8 bases outside the gene matches. In germline, CDR1 is MGHDK, CDR2 SYGVNS. The CDR3 sequence is 16 residues long. CDR3 DNA: TGTGCCAGCAGTGGATGGTCGGGACAGGGGGCGAATGAGCAGTTCTTC. This sequence encodes CASSGWSGQGANEQFF.

V usage is TRBV19 and J usage is TRBJ1-1; 8 bases match TRBD1. This CDR3 is 16 amino acids long. The V gene's germline CDR1 is LNHDA and CDR2 SQIVND (reference sequence). V trimming: 6 bases; J trimming: 2 bases; junction bases outside the gene matches: 11. Here the CDR3 reads CASSYRKDRGNTEAFF. CDR3 DNA sequence: TGTGCCAGTAGCTACCGAAAAGACAGGGGTAACACTGAAGCTTTCTTT.

The V gene is TRBV6-5, the J gene TRBJ2-7, with 7 bases matching TRBD1. This CDR3 contains 14 residues. V lost 5 bases and J lost 12; bases outside the gene matches: 16. Germline V CDR1 and CDR2: MNHEY, SVGAGI. CDR3 coding DNA: TGTGCCAGCAGTCCCCCGGGACAGAGTATCGTTAGGTACTTC. Residues: CASSPPGQSIVRYF.

This clone has a single count. The CDR3 is CSVAGQGVGGLAFF. In nucleotides, the CDR3 is TGCAGCGTCGCTGGACAGGGCGTTGGCGGTCTGGCTTTCTTT. The chain carries TRBV29-1 and TRBJ1-1, with TRBD1 matching over 8 bases. Losses at the gene ends were 6 bases for V and 11 bases for J; bases not matched to a gene: 17. This CDR3 is built from 14 residues. The germline V gene encodes CDR1 SQVTM and CDR2 ANQGSEA.

The CDR3 DNA sequence: TGTGCCAGCAGAGTACAGGGGAGTACTGAAGCTTTCTTT. As protein: CASRVQGSTEAFF. The chain couples TRBV14 to TRBJ1-1; 7 bases match TRBD1. Germline V gene data show CDR1 as SGHDN and CDR2 as FVKESK. V dropped 6 bases and J dropped 5; count of bases not matched to a gene: 6. This CDR3 is built from 13 residues. Full variable domain (outside the CDR3, taken from reference TRBV14 and TRBJ1-1): EAGVTQFPSHSVIEKGQTVTLRCDPISGHDNLYWYRRVMGKEIKFLLHFVKESKQDESGMPNNRFLAERTGGTYSTLKVQPAELEDSGVYFCASRVQGSTEAFFGQGTRLTVV.

This clone was found a few times. V gene TRBV28 combines with J gene TRBJ2-6; the match to TRBD1 covers 8 bases. The V gene end was trimmed by 5 bases and the J gene end by 0 bases; junction bases not matched to a gene: 9. Germline assignment: CDR1 MDHEN and CDR2 SYDVKM. The length of the CDR3 is 18 residues. The CDR3: CASSQTGVGGSGANVLTF. The DNA of the CDR3 is TGTGCCAGCAGTCAGACAGGGGTAGGGGGCTCTGGGGCCAACGTCCTGACTTTC.

The V and J genes are TRBV2 and TRBJ2-2; 9 nucleotides match TRBD2. Germline values: CDR1 SNHLY, CDR2 FYNNEI. Germline trimming cut 6 bases from V and 1 base from J; bases unmatched to any gene: 6. This CDR3 has 16 residues. CDR3 amino acids: CASRGGSGGNTGELFF. CDR3 coding DNA: TGTGCCAGCAGAGGAGGTAGCGGGGGGAACACCGGGGAGCTGTTTTTT.

The chain couples TRBV6-5 to TRBJ2-2; D may be TRBD1 (5 bases). Germline-derived CDR1 and CDR2 are MNHEY and SVGAGI. The V gene lost 7 bases and the J gene lost 1 base, with 13 bases spanning the gap. The CDR3 consists of 15 residues. The chain's CDR3 is CASTGSGGNTGELFF. The DNA of the CDR3 is TGTGCCAGCACAGGGTCGGGCGGGAACACCGGGGAGCTGTTTTTT.

The chain joins TRBV5-1 to TRBJ1-2; the D is unclear. The V end was cut by 4 bases, the J end by 8 bases, with 12 bases between. Per the germline V gene, CDR1 is SGHRS and CDR2 is YFSETQ. The CDR3 spans 12 residues. The CDR3: CASSLLAGGYTF. The CDR3 DNA sequence: TGCGCCAGCAGCCTACTAGCGGGGGGCTACACCTTC.

The V call is TRBV9, the J call TRBJ1-1; 7 nucleotides align to TRBD1. This CDR3 has 16 amino acids. V was pared by 0 bases and J by 1 base, with 6 bases of the junction left unmatched. The V gene's germline CDR1 is SGDLS and CDR2 YYNGEE. The CDR3, as DNA: TGTGCCAGCAGCGTAGGTTCAGGGGGGTGGAACACTGAAGCTTTCTTT. This gives the protein CASSVGSGGWNTEAFF.

J is TRBJ1-2 and V is TRBV6-1; possibly TRBD1 for D (5 bases). CDR1 and CDR2 (germline): MNHNS, SASEGT. V was pared by 3 bases and J by 4 bases, with 18 bases between. The CDR3 covers 16 residues. DNA for the CDR3: TGTGCCAGCAGTGATACCGTCGGGGGGACCATCTATGGCTACACCTTC. Its translation is CASSDTVGGTIYGYTF.

This chain uses TRBV6-5 with TRBJ2-7; 10 bases align to TRBD2. Losses at the gene ends were 8 bases for V and 1 base for J; bases not matched to a gene: 8. This CDR3 is built from 15 residues. Per the germline V gene, CDR1 is MNHEY and CDR2 is SVGAGI. This chain's CDR3 is CASRIRLAGSYEQYF. CDR3 coding DNA: TGTGCCAGCCGGATCCGACTAGCGGGTTCCTACGAGCAGTACTTC.

The sample holds one count of this clone. This rearrangement joins TRBV18 to TRBJ1-3; D possibly corresponds to TRBD1 (5 bases). The length of the CDR3 is 13 residues. Germline CDR1 reads KGHSH; CDR2 reads LQKENI. Trimming stripped 3 bases from V and 4 bases from J, with 7 bases between. This CDR3 reads CASSPAGGNTIYF. CDR3 nucleotide sequence: TGTGCCAGCTCACCTGCAGGGGGAAACACCATATATTTT.

This clone was counted once. The V gene is TRBV27, the J gene TRBJ2-1; 10 nucleotides match TRBD2. CDR3 length: 17 residues. The germline V gene has CDR1 MNHEY and CDR2 SMNVEV (reference sequence). J was trimmed by 4 bases and V by 5 bases; bases with no gene match: 11. The CDR3 spells CASSPTLTSGRYNEQFF. CDR3 in DNA: TGTGCCAGCAGTCCAACACTGACTAGCGGGCGGTACAATGAGCAGTTCTTC.

CDR3 nucleotide sequence: TGTGCCAGCTCACGAGGGCTGAATCAGCCCCAGCATTTT. Amino acid sequence: CASSRGLNQPQHF. This sequence joins TRBV18 and TRBJ1-5, with D uncertain. CDR1 and CDR2 (germline): KGHSH, LQKENI. The V gene lost 4 bases and the J gene lost 4 bases, with 8 bases spanning the gap. The CDR3 is 13 amino acids.

This chain's CDR3 is CASSSTGRTTEAFF. CDR3 DNA: TGTGCCAGCAGCTCGACAGGCCGAACGACTGAAGCTTTCTTT. The genes are TRBV11-2 and TRBJ1-1; a possible D gene is TRBD1 (6 bases). The CDR3 has 14 residues. Trimming took 4 bases from V and 5 from J, leaving 14 bases between them. Per germline, CDR1 SGHAT and CDR2 FQNNGV. Full variable domain (rest looked up from reference TRBV11-2 and TRBJ1-1): EAGVAQSPRYKIIEKRQSVAFWCNPISGHATLYWYQQILGQGPKLLIQFQNNGVVDDSQLPKDRFSAERLKGVDSTLKIQPAKLEDSAVYLCASSSTGRTTEAFFGQGTRLTVV.

This clone was recorded only once. The chain has TRBV29-1 and TRBJ2-3; D gene ambiguous. The germline CDR1 and CDR2 sequences are SQVTM and ANQGSEA. V lost 5 bases, J lost 0 bases, and 9 bases lay in between. This CDR3 spans 13 amino acids. CDR3 region: CSVPAGSTDTQYF. The CDR3 DNA reads TGCAGCGTTCCGGCAGGAAGCACAGATACGCAGTATTTT.

The chain is built from TRBV29-1 and TRBJ1-2; D possibly corresponds to TRBD1 (6 bases). The ends were cut back, 7 bases at V and 4 bases at J, with 16 bases in the middle. Germline CDR1 SQVTM, CDR2 ANQGSEA. The CDR3 spans 13 residues. In nucleotides, the CDR3 is TGCAGCGCAACCGGGGGGCAAGGCTATGGCTACACCTTC. It codes for CSATGGQGYGYTF.

The chain employs TRBV29-1 and TRBJ1-1; 11 bases map to TRBD1. CDR3 length: 14 residues. Germline V gives CDR1 SQVTM, CDR2 ANQGSEA. Trimming took 6 bases from V and 3 from J; bases not matched to a gene: 6. The CDR3 sequence: CSVARDRGYTEAFF. The CDR3 DNA is TGCAGCGTCGCCCGGGACAGGGGGTACACTGAAGCTTTCTTT.

V usage is TRBV4-1 and J usage is TRBJ2-1; 15 bases map to TRBD2. V lost 3 bases to trimming and J lost 4 bases; unmatched junction nucleotides: 1. CDR3 length equals 16 residues. Germline CDR1 MGHRA, CDR2 YSYEKL. This CDR3 reads CASSQGLAGGYNEQFF. CDR3 DNA sequence: TGCGCCAGCAGCCAGGGACTAGCGGGGGGATACAATGAGCAGTTCTTC.

The J gene is TRBJ2-7, the V gene TRBV7-2, with 8 bases that match TRBD2. Trimming cost V 1 base and J 4 bases; bases outside gene matches: 3. CDR1 and CDR2 from the germline V gene are SGHTA and FQGNSA. The CDR3 runs 14 residues. In DNA form, the CDR3 reads TGTGCCAGCAGCTTAGGACTAGCGACTTACGAGCAGTACTTC. It specifies CASSLGLATYEQYF.

The chain employs TRBV2 and TRBJ2-2; a weak D match, TRBD1 (6 bases). The germline CDR1 and CDR2 sequences are SNHLY and FYNNEI. There are 14 residues in the CDR3. V lost 6 bases and J 7 bases, leaving 15 bases between the germline ends. The CDR3 protein is CASRTLQGSGELFF. The CDR3 DNA reads TGTGCCAGCAGGACCCTACAGGGAAGCGGGGAGCTGTTTTTT.

This chain connects TRBV25-1 to TRBJ2-7, with 9 bases lining up with TRBD1. Unmatched junction bases numbered 7, after V lost 5 bases and J lost 2 bases. This CDR3 region has 15 residues. Germline V gene lookup returns CDR1 MGHDK and CDR2 SYGVNS. The chain's CDR3 is CASSNAGTGTYEQYF. The CDR3 DNA is TGTGCCAGCAGTAATGCCGGGACAGGGACCTACGAGCAGTACTTC.

The rearrangement uses TRBV6-6 and TRBJ2-7; 8 nucleotides match TRBD2. The CDR3 has 15 amino acids. V shed 0 bases, J shed 2 bases, and the junction held 3 bases outside the gene matches. Germline loops: CDR1 MNHNY, CDR2 SVGAGI (reference sequence). In nucleotides, the CDR3 is TGTGCCAGCAGTTACTCAGGACTAGCAGCCTACGAGCAGTACTTC. This translates into CASSYSGLAAYEQYF.

The chain has TRBV6-1 and TRBJ1-1, with D possibly TRBD1 on 6 matching bases. Germline V lookup: CDR1 MNHNS, CDR2 SASEGT. The CDR3 has 15 residues. The V and J ends lost 2 bases and 7 bases respectively, with 17 bases between them. The CDR3 protein is CASSEQATGRLEAFF. Written as DNA, the CDR3 is TGTGCCAGCAGTGAACAAGCGACAGGTCGCCTTGAAGCTTTCTTT.